A selection of T cell receptor beta chains follows, all from one sample in a study of STAT5B mutations in CD4+ large granular lymphocyte leukemia. The protocol was immunoSEQ multiplex PCR, while the TCRdb copy is restricted to in-frame clones and leaves out a portion. The sample lists around 30,000 clones, approximately 74% seen once, with about 1% in the top ten. Specimen: CD4+ T cells from blood buffy coats. The source of these receptors is a human donor in good health. Both conserved end residues are part of each CDR3. The D gene is left open where the match is weak. Clone size is given for some rows only: seen once, a few or many times, or a class if the clone is expanded.

j_call: TRBJ1-6
v_call: TRBV7-9
clone_size: NA
d_call: TRBD1
cdr3_aa: CASSKGDRANSPLHF
cdr3_nt: TGTGCCAGCAGCAAAGGGGACAGGGCGAATTCACCCCTCCACTTT

j_call: TRBJ2-1
v_call: TRBV19
clone_size: NA
d_call: TRBD2
cdr3_aa: CASSPFAGGPDEQFF
cdr3_nt: TGTGCCAGTAGTCCATTTGCGGGAGGGCCGGATGAGCAGTTCTTC

j_call: TRBJ2-3
v_call: TRBV5-1
clone_size: once
d_call: NA
cdr3_aa: CASSLSESRDDHFF
cdr3_nt: TGCGCCAGCAGCCTCTCCGAATCCCGGGACGACCACTTTTTT

j_call: TRBJ2-5
v_call: TRBV30
clone_size: NA
d_call: NA
cdr3_aa: CAWRGQGYTQYF
cdr3_nt: TGTGCCTGGAGGGGGCAGGGTTACACCCAGTACTTC

j_call: TRBJ2-1
v_call: TRBV6-1
clone_size: NA
d_call: NA
cdr3_aa: CASSELWGPYNEQFF
cdr3_nt: TGTGCCAGCAGTGAATTGTGGGGCCCTTACAATGAGCAGTTCTTC

j_call: TRBJ1-1
v_call: TRBV30
clone_size: few
d_call: NA
cdr3_aa: CAWRRETEAFF
cdr3_nt: TGTGCCTGGAGAAGGGAGACTGAAGCTTTCTTT

j_call: TRBJ2-7
v_call: TRBV10-1
clone_size: NA
d_call: NA
cdr3_aa: CASSECRLVASYEQYF
cdr3_nt: TGCGCCAGCAGTGAGTGCCGACTAGTGGCCTCCTACGAGCAGTACTTC

j_call: TRBJ1-2
v_call: TRBV11-1
clone_size: NA
d_call: NA
cdr3_aa: CASSFLLLTAGYGYTF
cdr3_nt: TGTGCCAGCAGCTTCTTACTACTGACGGCCGGATATGGCTACACCTTC

j_call: TRBJ2-7
v_call: TRBV4-3
clone_size: NA
d_call: TRBD2
cdr3_aa: CASSSLQRADLLTGTSVSEQYF
cdr3_nt: TGCGCCAGCAGCTCTCTCCAGAGGGCAGACCTATTGACCGGGACTAGCGTTTCCGAGCAGTACTTC

j_call: TRBJ1-6
v_call: TRBV6-5
clone_size: few
d_call: NA
cdr3_aa: CASRRGVGNSPLHF
cdr3_nt: TGTGCCAGCAGGAGGGGGGTGGGGAATTCACCCCTCCACTTT

j_call: TRBJ2-2
v_call: TRBV9
clone_size: NA
d_call: TRBD2
cdr3_aa: CASSPFPSGVETGELFF
cdr3_nt: TGTGCCAGCAGCCCCTTCCCCAGCGGGGTAGAGACCGGGGAGCTGTTTTTT

j_call: TRBJ2-3
v_call: TRBV7-2
clone_size: NA
d_call: NA
cdr3_aa: CASSFSSWGTQYF
cdr3_nt: TGTGCCAGCAGCTTCTCAAGTTGGGGTACGCAGTATTTT

j_call: TRBJ1-2
v_call: TRBV19
clone_size: NA
d_call: NA
cdr3_aa: CASSARVTRGYTF
cdr3_nt: TGTGCCAGTAGTGCGAGGGTAACGAGGGGCTACACCTTC

j_call: TRBJ2-6
v_call: TRBV6-1
clone_size: few
d_call: NA
cdr3_aa: CASTERAPSGANVLTF
cdr3_nt: TGTGCCAGCACTGAACGGGCCCCCTCTGGGGCCAACGTCCTGACTTTC

j_call: TRBJ2-5
v_call: TRBV18
clone_size: NA
d_call: NA
cdr3_aa: CASSGSSSETQYF
cdr3_nt: TGTGCCAGCTCCGGATCGTCATCGGAGACCCAGTACTTC

j_call: TRBJ2-7
v_call: TRBV9
clone_size: NA
d_call: NA
cdr3_aa: CASSVGANPYEQYF
cdr3_nt: TGTGCCAGCAGCGTAGGGGCCAATCCCTACGAGCAGTACTTC

j_call: TRBJ1-5
v_call: TRBV5-1
clone_size: NA
d_call: TRBD1
cdr3_aa: CASSLEPQGLGSNQPQHF
cdr3_nt: TGCGCCAGCAGCTTGGAACCACAGGGGTTGGGGAGCAATCAGCCCCAGCATTTT

j_call: TRBJ1-3
v_call: TRBV19
clone_size: few
d_call: NA
cdr3_aa: CASSISPGPRNTIYF
cdr3_nt: TGTGCCAGTAGTATCTCGCCGGGCCCGAGAAACACCATATATTTT

j_call: TRBJ2-3
v_call: TRBV4-3
clone_size: NA
d_call: NA
cdr3_aa: CASSPGHEYTDTQYF
cdr3_nt: TGCGCCAGCAGCCCGGGACACGAGTACACAGATACGCAGTATTTT

j_call: TRBJ1-6
v_call: TRBV6-7
clone_size: NA
d_call: NA
cdr3_aa: CASSYSRLRVGNSPLHF
cdr3_nt: TGTGCCAGCAGTTACTCGCGACTTAGGGTGGGGAATTCACCCCTCCACTTT

j_call: TRBJ2-3
v_call: TRBV7-8
clone_size: NA
d_call: TRBD2
cdr3_aa: CASSPPSGGASTDTQYF
cdr3_nt: TGTGCCAGCAGCCCACCTAGCGGGGGGGCAAGCACAGATACGCAGTATTTT

j_call: TRBJ2-1
v_call: TRBV5-1
clone_size: NA
d_call: NA
cdr3_aa: CASSLEGTSYNEQFF
cdr3_nt: TGCGCCAGCAGCTTGGAAGGTACCTCCTACAATGAGCAGTTCTTC

j_call: TRBJ2-4
v_call: TRBV5-4
clone_size: NA
d_call: NA
cdr3_aa: CASSLAPGGKAKNIQYF
cdr3_nt: TGTGCCAGCAGCTTGGCCCCCGGGGGAAAAGCCAAAAACATTCAGTACTTC

j_call: TRBJ2-7
v_call: TRBV29-1
clone_size: NA
d_call: NA
cdr3_aa: CSVKGSHEQYF
cdr3_nt: TGCAGCGTTAAGGGGAGCCACGAGCAGTACTTC

j_call: TRBJ2-1
v_call: TRBV29-1
clone_size: NA
d_call: NA
cdr3_aa: CSVERDRGTFPWGEQFF
cdr3_nt: TGCAGCGTTGAAAGGGATCGCGGGACGTTCCCCTGGGGTGAGCAGTTCTTC

j_call: TRBJ2-1
v_call: TRBV29-1
clone_size: once
d_call: NA
cdr3_aa: CSVGTSRSYNEQFF
cdr3_nt: TGCAGCGTTGGGACTTCCCGCTCCTACAATGAGCAGTTCTTC

j_call: TRBJ2-2
v_call: TRBV5-1
clone_size: NA
d_call: NA
cdr3_aa: CASSWEANTGELFF
cdr3_nt: TGCGCCAGCAGCTGGGAAGCGAACACCGGGGAGCTGTTTTTT

j_call: TRBJ2-3
v_call: TRBV28
clone_size: NA
d_call: TRBD1
cdr3_aa: CASRLQGTDTQYF
cdr3_nt: TGTGCCAGCAGACTACAGGGGACGGATACGCAGTATTTT

j_call: TRBJ1-3
v_call: TRBV9
clone_size: NA
d_call: NA
cdr3_aa: CASSVGDGGNTIYF
cdr3_nt: TGTGCCAGCAGCGTAGGGGACGGTGGAAACACCATATATTTT

j_call: TRBJ1-2
v_call: TRBV6-5
clone_size: NA
d_call: NA
cdr3_aa: CASSYSWGGYGYTF
cdr3_nt: TGTGCCAGCAGTTACAGTTGGGGTGGCTATGGCTACACCTTC

j_call: TRBJ2-3
v_call: TRBV5-1
clone_size: NA
d_call: NA
cdr3_aa: CASSLDHPSTDTQYF
cdr3_nt: TGCGCCAGCAGCTTGGACCACCCTAGCACAGATACGCAGTATTTT

j_call: TRBJ1-1
v_call: TRBV7-2
clone_size: NA
d_call: NA
cdr3_aa: CASTPGRRVGNTEAFF
cdr3_nt: TGTGCCAGCACCCCCGGCCGCCGGGTGGGGAACACTGAAGCTTTCTTT

j_call: TRBJ2-5
v_call: TRBV28
clone_size: NA
d_call: TRBD2
cdr3_aa: CASSFNGRGSTQETQYF
cdr3_nt: TGTGCCAGCAGTTTTAACGGGAGGGGTTCCACACAAGAGACCCAGTACTTC

j_call: TRBJ1-2
v_call: TRBV28
clone_size: NA
d_call: TRBD1
cdr3_aa: CASSPPGQPYGYTF
cdr3_nt: TGTGCCAGCAGTCCACCGGGACAGCCTTATGGCTACACCTTC

j_call: TRBJ2-7
v_call: TRBV7-9
clone_size: NA
d_call: NA
cdr3_aa: CASSFWGSPTYEQYF
cdr3_nt: TGTGCCAGCAGCTTTTGGGGATCACCCACCTACGAGCAGTACTTC

j_call: TRBJ2-1
v_call: TRBV27
clone_size: NA
d_call: TRBD2
cdr3_aa: CASSSVPGRDEQFF
cdr3_nt: TGTGCCAGCAGTTCCGTACCAGGGAGGGATGAGCAGTTCTTC

j_call: TRBJ1-6
v_call: TRBV5-1
clone_size: NA
d_call: TRBD1
cdr3_aa: CASSFTGGSYNSPLHF
cdr3_nt: TGCGCCAGCAGCTTTACAGGGGGCTCCTATAATTCACCCCTCCACTTT

j_call: TRBJ2-2
v_call: TRBV18
clone_size: NA
d_call: TRBD1
cdr3_aa: CASSTGQGASGTGELFF
cdr3_nt: TGTGCCAGCTCAACAGGACAGGGGGCCTCGGGGACCGGGGAGCTGTTTTTT

j_call: TRBJ2-1
v_call: TRBV5-1
clone_size: NA
d_call: NA
cdr3_aa: CASSFLGLHNEQFF
cdr3_nt: TGCGCCAGCAGCTTTCTGGGACTGCACAATGAGCAGTTCTTC

j_call: TRBJ2-1
v_call: TRBV12-5
clone_size: few
d_call: NA
cdr3_aa: CASGLGLATATNNEQFF
cdr3_nt: TGTGCTAGTGGTTTGGGGCTAGCGACAGCGACCAACAATGAGCAGTTCTTC

j_call: TRBJ2-7
v_call: TRBV2
clone_size: NA
d_call: TRBD2
cdr3_aa: CASTALAGRVSYEQYF
cdr3_nt: TGTGCCAGCACGGCACTAGCGGGGCGCGTCTCCTACGAGCAGTACTTC

j_call: TRBJ1-1
v_call: TRBV4-1
clone_size: few
d_call: NA
cdr3_aa: CASTRGVLNTEAFF
cdr3_nt: TGCGCCAGCACGAGAGGGGTCTTGAACACTGAAGCTTTCTTT

j_call: TRBJ2-1
v_call: TRBV28
clone_size: NA
d_call: TRBD1
cdr3_aa: CASSPSGTGGLNEQFF
cdr3_nt: TGTGCCAGCAGTCCCTCCGGGACAGGGGGCCTAAATGAGCAGTTCTTC

j_call: TRBJ2-5
v_call: TRBV19
clone_size: once
d_call: TRBD2
cdr3_aa: CASSMGGGQETQYF
cdr3_nt: TGTGCCAGTAGTATGGGCGGGGGCCAAGAGACCCAGTACTTC

j_call: TRBJ1-2
v_call: TRBV19
clone_size: NA
d_call: NA
cdr3_aa: CASTETGWYGYTF
cdr3_nt: TGTGCCAGTACTGAGACCGGCTGGTATGGCTACACCTTC

j_call: TRBJ1-2
v_call: TRBV19
clone_size: NA
d_call: TRBD1
cdr3_aa: CASSIRDRVQLYGYTF
cdr3_nt: TGTGCCAGTAGTATCCGGGACAGGGTCCAGCTTTATGGCTACACCTTC

j_call: TRBJ2-1
v_call: TRBV7-2
clone_size: once
d_call: NA
cdr3_aa: CASSLAPPASYNEQFF
cdr3_nt: TGTGCCAGCAGCTTAGCCCCCCCGGCTAGTTACAATGAGCAGTTCTTC

j_call: TRBJ1-6
v_call: TRBV6-5
clone_size: NA
d_call: NA
cdr3_aa: CASIRSSSYNSPLHF
cdr3_nt: TGTGCCAGCATCAGGTCGAGCTCCTATAATTCACCCCTCCACTTT

j_call: TRBJ1-4
v_call: TRBV5-1
clone_size: NA
d_call: NA
cdr3_aa: CASSIGQTRFDELFF
cdr3_nt: TGCGCCAGCAGCATCGGACAGACTCGTTTTGATGAACTGTTTTTT